Listed here are 18 T cell receptor beta chains from one sample, sequenced in a study of monozygotic twins with inflammatory bowel disease. From its re-call of the 5' RACE reads, TCRdb lists each CDR3 protein once, without DNA. Its table lists about 200,000 distinct CDR3 sequences. The sequenced sample was blood. Receptors were obtained from a human donor with ulcerative colitis or Crohn's disease, or a healthy co-twin of an affected twin (not recorded which).

The genes are TRBV27 and TRBJ1-5; TCRdb designates TRBD1, a call that cannot be tested without DNA. Germline CDR1 MNHEY, CDR2 SMNVEV (reference sequence). CDR3 length: 13 amino acids. The CDR3 reads CASSFAGEQPQHF.

The chain uses TRBV19 and TRBJ2-4; as DNA is missing, the TRBD1 call by TCRdb cannot be tested. This CDR3 is 12 amino acids long. Germline CDR1 is LNHDA and CDR2 is SQIVND (reference sequence). The CDR3: CASRGRENIQYF.

CDR3 protein: CASSQLLAGGSDTQYF. V is TRBV6-1 and J is TRBJ2-3; there is no DNA to check the TCRdb D call of TRBD2. This CDR3 spans 16 amino acids. The germline V gene has CDR1 MNHNS and CDR2 SASEGT.

The chain combines TRBV18 with TRBJ1-6; TCRdb proposes TRBD1, but this gene call is untestable without DNA. The CDR3 is made up of 17 amino acids. Germline V gives CDR1 KGHSH, CDR2 LQKENI. The CDR3 reads CASSSGQGSSYNSPLHF.

The chain recombines TRBV3-1 with TRBJ1-1; the TCRdb call, TRBD1, lacks DNA for checking. The CDR3 has 14 residues. Germline loops: CDR1 LGHDT, CDR2 YNNKEL (reference sequence). This chain's CDR3 is CASSRLRGQDEAFF.

The chain is built from TRBV7-3 and TRBJ2-7; the TCRdb D gene call, TRBD1, has no DNA to confirm it. The CDR3 is 14 residues long. Germline V gene sequence: CDR1 SGHTA, CDR2 FQGTGA. The CDR3 sequence: CASSLGQGAWEQYF.

The gene calls are TRBV6-5 and TRBJ2-2; the D call of TRBD2 rests on TCRdb alone, since no DNA is present to check it. The CDR3 has 18 amino acids. Per germline, CDR1 MNHEY and CDR2 SVGAGI. CDR3 region: CASSYSGTSGMATGELFF.

This chain joins TRBV6-5 and TRBJ2-7; TCRdb's D call, TRBD1, is unchecked because there is no DNA. The CDR3 length is 11 residues. The germline V gene has CDR1 MNHEY and CDR2 SVGAGI. CDR3 protein: CATQGAREQYF.

This rearrangement joins TRBV12-3 or TRBV12-4 to TRBJ2-7; TCRdb proposes TRBD2, but this gene call is untestable without DNA. This CDR3 is built from 14 residues. CDR3 loop: CASSNSGGSSEQYF.

This chain uses TRBV3-1 with TRBJ1-2; TCRdb indicates TRBD1, and absent DNA this call remains unverified. This CDR3 region has 16 residues. From germline, CDR1 is LGHDT and CDR2 YNNKEL (reference sequence). Here the CDR3 reads CASSQEGGARVRGYTF. Full variable domain (remainder filled in from reference TRBV3-1 and TRBJ1-2): DTAVSQTPKYLVTQMGNDKSIKCEQNLGHDTMYWYKQDSKKFLKIMFSYNNKELIINETVPNRFSPKSPDKAHLNLHINSLELGDSAVYFCASSQEGGARVRGYTFGSGTRLTVV.

The chain links TRBV3-1 to TRBJ2-2; as DNA is missing, the TRBD2 call by TCRdb cannot be tested. This CDR3 spans 15 amino acids. The germline V gene has CDR1 LGHDT and CDR2 YNNKEL (reference sequence). The CDR3 sequence is CASRRAGGPPGELFF.

The chain is built from TRBV20-1 and TRBJ2-5; TCRdb returns TRBD1, unconfirmable since there is no DNA. This CDR3 spans 13 amino acids. Germline CDR1 DFQATT, CDR2 SNEGSKA (reference sequence). CDR3 amino acids: CSAPRTEKETQYF.

The chain has TRBV20-1 and TRBJ2-5; no DNA is available, so the TRBD1 call from TCRdb remains unchecked. CDR3 size: 13 residues. Germline CDR1 reads DFQATT; CDR2 reads SNEGSKA (reference sequence). CDR3 in amino acids: CSADGGAGETQYF.

The chain carries TRBV2 and TRBJ2-1; TCRdb lists TRBD2, though no DNA is available to test this call. Germline V gives CDR1 SNHLY, CDR2 FYNNEI. The CDR3 contains 17 residues. The CDR3 here is CASSERGGLAENNEQFF.

The chain employs TRBV12-3 or TRBV12-4 and TRBJ1-6; TCRdb returns TRBD1, unconfirmable since there is no DNA. The CDR3 totals 16 residues. The CDR3 loop is CASSLEPGSHNSPLHF.

The chain employs TRBV12-3 or TRBV12-4 and TRBJ2-7; TCRdb gives TRBD1 as the D gene, but with no DNA this cannot be confirmed. The CDR3 loop spans 15 amino acids. The CDR3 here is CASSAYRVPWDEQYF.

V and J are TRBV5-1 and TRBJ1-1. CDR3 length: 12 residues. Germline CDR1 SGHRS, CDR2 YFSETQ. The CDR3: CASSYSNTEAFF.

The chain links TRBV18 to TRBJ2-7; TCRdb indicates TRBD1, and absent DNA this call remains unverified. CDR3 length: 13 amino acids. Germline V gene lookup returns CDR1 KGHSH and CDR2 LQKENI. CDR3: CASSPPVPGEQYF.